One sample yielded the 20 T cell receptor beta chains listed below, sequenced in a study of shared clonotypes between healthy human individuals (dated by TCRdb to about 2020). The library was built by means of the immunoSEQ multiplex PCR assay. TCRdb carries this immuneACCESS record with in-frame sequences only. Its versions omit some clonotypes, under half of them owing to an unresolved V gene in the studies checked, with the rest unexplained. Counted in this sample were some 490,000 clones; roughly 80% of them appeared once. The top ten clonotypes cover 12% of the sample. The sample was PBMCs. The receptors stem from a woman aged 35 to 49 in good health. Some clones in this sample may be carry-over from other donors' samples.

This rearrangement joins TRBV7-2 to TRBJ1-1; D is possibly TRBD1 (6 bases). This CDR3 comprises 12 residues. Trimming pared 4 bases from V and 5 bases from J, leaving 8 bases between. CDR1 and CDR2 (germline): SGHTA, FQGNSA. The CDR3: CASSSRGTEAFF. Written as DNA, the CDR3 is TGTGCCAGCAGCTCGAGGGGGACTGAAGCTTTCTTT.

The CDR3, as DNA: TGTGCCAGATTCCCACCCTTAGCCAAAAACATTCAGTACTTC. This codes for CARFPPLAKNIQYF. The chain is built from TRBV28 and TRBJ2-4; D remains unclear. Trimming took 9 bases from V and 0 from J, leaving 12 bases between them. Germline assignment: CDR1 MDHEN and CDR2 SYDVKM. CDR3 length equals 14 residues.

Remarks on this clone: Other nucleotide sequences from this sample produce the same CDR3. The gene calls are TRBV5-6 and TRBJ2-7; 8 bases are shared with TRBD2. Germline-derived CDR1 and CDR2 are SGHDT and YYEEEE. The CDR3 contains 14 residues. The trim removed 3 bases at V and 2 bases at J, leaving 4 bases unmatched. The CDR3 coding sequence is TGTGCCAGCAGCTCCCCGGGACTAGCCTACGAGCAGTACTTC. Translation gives CASSSPGLAYEQYF.

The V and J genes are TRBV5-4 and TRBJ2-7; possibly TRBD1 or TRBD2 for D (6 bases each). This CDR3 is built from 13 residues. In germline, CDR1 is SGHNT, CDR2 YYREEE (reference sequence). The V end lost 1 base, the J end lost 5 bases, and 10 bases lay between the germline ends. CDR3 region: CASSLFGGHEQYF. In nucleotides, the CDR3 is TGTGCCAGCAGCTTGTTCGGGGGCCACGAGCAGTACTTC.

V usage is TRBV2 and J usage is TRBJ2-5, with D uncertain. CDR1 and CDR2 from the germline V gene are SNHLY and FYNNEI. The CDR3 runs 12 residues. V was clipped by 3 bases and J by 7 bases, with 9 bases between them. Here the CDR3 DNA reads TGTGCCAGCAGTGAGCGGAGTAGGACCCAGTACTTC. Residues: CASSERSRTQYF.

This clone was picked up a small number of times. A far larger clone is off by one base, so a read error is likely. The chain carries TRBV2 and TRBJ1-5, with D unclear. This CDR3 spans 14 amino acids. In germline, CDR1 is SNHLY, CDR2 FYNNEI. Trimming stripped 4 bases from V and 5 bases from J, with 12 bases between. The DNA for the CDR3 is TGTGCCAGCAGTGGAAGTGCCCGCGATCAGCCCCAGCATTTT. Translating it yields CASSGSARDQPQHF.

This CDR3 reads CASSPPGQGVYEQYF. DNA of the CDR3: TGTGCCAGCTCGCCTCCGGGACAGGGGGTATACGAGCAGTACTTC. The genes are TRBV18 and TRBJ2-7; 11 bases map to TRBD1. This CDR3 has 15 residues. Trimming at V came to 6 bases and at J to 4 bases, leaving 8 bases not matched to a gene. CDR1 KGHSH and CDR2 LQKENI come from the germline V gene.

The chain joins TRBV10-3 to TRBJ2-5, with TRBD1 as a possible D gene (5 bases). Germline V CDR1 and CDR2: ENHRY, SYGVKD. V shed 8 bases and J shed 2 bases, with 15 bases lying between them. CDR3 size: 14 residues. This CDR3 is CAIGVHTGQETQYF. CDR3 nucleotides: TGTGCCATCGGGGTACATACAGGACAAGAGACCCAGTACTTC.

Here the CDR3 DNA reads TGCGCCAGCAGCCAAGAGGTGGCGACCGGGGAGCTGTTTTTT. Translated, it gives CASSQEVATGELFF. The gene calls are TRBV4-3 and TRBJ2-2, with no clear D. This CDR3 comprises 14 residues. The V gene's germline CDR1 is LGHNA and CDR2 YSLEER. Trimming stripped 0 bases from V and 5 bases from J, with 7 bases between.

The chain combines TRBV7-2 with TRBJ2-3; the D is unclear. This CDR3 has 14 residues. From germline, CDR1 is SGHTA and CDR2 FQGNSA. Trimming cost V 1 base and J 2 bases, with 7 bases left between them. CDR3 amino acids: CASSLGLATDTQYF. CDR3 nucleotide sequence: TGTGCCAGCAGCTTAGGATTAGCCACAGATACGCAGTATTTT.

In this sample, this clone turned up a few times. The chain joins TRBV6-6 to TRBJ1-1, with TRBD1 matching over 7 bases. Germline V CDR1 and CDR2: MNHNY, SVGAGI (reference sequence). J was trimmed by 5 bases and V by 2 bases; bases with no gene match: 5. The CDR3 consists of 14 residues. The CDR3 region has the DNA TGTGCCAGCAGTTACGAGGGGGCCGGAACTGAAGCTTTCTTT. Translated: CASSYEGAGTEAFF.

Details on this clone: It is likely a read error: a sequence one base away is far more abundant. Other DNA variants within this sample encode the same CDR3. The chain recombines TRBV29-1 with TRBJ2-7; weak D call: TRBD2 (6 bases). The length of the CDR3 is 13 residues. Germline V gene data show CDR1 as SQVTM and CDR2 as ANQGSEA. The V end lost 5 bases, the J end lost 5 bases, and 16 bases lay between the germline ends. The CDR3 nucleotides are TGCAGCGTTCGGGGATTTACGGGGGACGAGCAGTACTTC. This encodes CSVRGFTGDEQYF.

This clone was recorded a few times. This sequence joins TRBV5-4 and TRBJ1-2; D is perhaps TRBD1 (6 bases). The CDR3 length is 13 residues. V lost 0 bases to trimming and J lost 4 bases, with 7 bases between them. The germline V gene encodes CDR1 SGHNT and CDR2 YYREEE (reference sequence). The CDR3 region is CASSLGGAYGYTF. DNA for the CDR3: TGTGCCAGCAGCTTGGGGGGGGCCTATGGCTACACCTTC.

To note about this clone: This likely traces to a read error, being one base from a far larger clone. In DNA form, the CDR3 reads TGTGCCAGCAGTGACGGCCAGGCCTCTGTAAACACCATATATTTT. Its protein product is CASSDGQASVNTIYF. This chain links TRBV6-6 with TRBJ1-3; D gene uncertain. Germline V gene sequence: CDR1 MNHNY, CDR2 SVGAGI (reference sequence). This CDR3 is 15 amino acids long.

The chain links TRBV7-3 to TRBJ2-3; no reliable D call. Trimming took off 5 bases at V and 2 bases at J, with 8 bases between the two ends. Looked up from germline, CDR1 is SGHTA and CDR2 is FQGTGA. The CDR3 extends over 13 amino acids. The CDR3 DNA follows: TGTGCCAGCAGCGTACAGTACACAGATACGCAGTATTTT. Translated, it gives CASSVQYTDTQYF.

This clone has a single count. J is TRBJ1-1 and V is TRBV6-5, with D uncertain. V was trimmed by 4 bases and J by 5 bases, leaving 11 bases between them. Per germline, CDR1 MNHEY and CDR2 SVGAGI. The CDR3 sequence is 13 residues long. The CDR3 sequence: CASSSPEGTEAFF. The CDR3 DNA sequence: TGTGCCAGCAGTTCTCCCGAAGGGACTGAAGCTTTCTTT.

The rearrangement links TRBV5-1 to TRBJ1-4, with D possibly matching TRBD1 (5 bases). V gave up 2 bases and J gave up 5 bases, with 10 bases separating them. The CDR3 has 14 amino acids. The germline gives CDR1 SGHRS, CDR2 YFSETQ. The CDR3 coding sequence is TGCGCCAGCAGCTTTCGGCGGGGCAATGAAAAACTGTTTTTT. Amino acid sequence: CASSFRRGNEKLFF.

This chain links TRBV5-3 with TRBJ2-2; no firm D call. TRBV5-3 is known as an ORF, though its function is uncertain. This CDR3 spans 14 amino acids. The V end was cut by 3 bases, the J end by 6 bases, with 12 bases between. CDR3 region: CARSSARIPGELFF. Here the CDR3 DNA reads TGTGCCAGAAGCTCGGCGAGAATTCCCGGGGAGCTGTTTTTT.

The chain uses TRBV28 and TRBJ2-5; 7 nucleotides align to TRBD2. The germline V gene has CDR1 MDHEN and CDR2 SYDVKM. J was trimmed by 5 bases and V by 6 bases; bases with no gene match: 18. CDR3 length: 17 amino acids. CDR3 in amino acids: CASSVGWGRAFAETQYF. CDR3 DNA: TGTGCCAGCAGCGTAGGATGGGGGAGGGCCTTTGCGGAGACCCAGTACTTC.

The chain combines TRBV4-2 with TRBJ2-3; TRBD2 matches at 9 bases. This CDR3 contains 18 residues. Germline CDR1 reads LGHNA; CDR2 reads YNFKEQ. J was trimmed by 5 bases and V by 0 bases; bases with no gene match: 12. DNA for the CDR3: TGTGCCAGCAGCCAAGATTGGAGGGTAGCGGGAGAGGTAGATACGCAGTATTTT. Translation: CASSQDWRVAGEVDTQYF.